Listed here are 24 T cell receptor beta chains from one sample, sequenced in a study of shared clonotypes between healthy human individuals. Profiling relied on immunoSEQ multiplex PCR, and the TCRdb table lists in-frame clones only, not all of them. The repertoire consists of over 150,000 clones, with 66% occurring once and the leading ten covering more than 9%. The sequenced material came from memory CD4+ T cells sorted from blood. Subset defined: CD45RA-negative fraction. The receptors were sampled from a young man in good health.

The rearrangement joins TRBV12-5 to TRBJ2-1; TRBD2 matches 7 bases. This CDR3 is 15 amino acids long. CDR1 and CDR2 from the germline V gene are LGHNT and FRNRAP. The J segment lost 9 bases and the V segment lost 5 bases, leaving 13 bases of the junction unmatched. The CDR3 DNA reads TGTGCTAGTGGTCCTACGGGGGGAAGCTTAAGTGAGCAGTTCTTC. Its protein is CASGPTGGSLSEQFF.

This rearrangement joins TRBV19 to TRBJ2-2; 10 bases line up with TRBD1. In germline, CDR1 is LNHDA, CDR2 SQIVND (reference sequence). J lost 0 bases, V lost 3 bases, and 7 bases had no gene match. This CDR3 comprises 18 residues. CDR3 protein: CASSMGTGANANTGELFF. The DNA of the CDR3 is TGTGCCAGTAGTATGGGGACAGGGGCGAACGCGAACACCGGGGAGCTGTTTTTT.

The rearrangement joins TRBV9 to TRBJ2-7, with 9 bases aligning to TRBD1. The CDR3 sequence is 16 residues long. CDR1 is SGDLS and CDR2 is YYNGEE in the germline V gene. With V trimmed by 1 base and J by 1 base, 6 bases remained unmatched. The CDR3 region is CASSVSLQGASYEQYF. As DNA, the CDR3 is TGTGCCAGCAGCGTAAGCCTACAGGGGGCATCCTACGAGCAGTACTTC. The full variable domain, in which reference TRBV9 and TRBJ2-7 provide the parts outside the CDR3, is DSGVTQTPKHLITATGQRVTLRCSPRSGDLSVYWYQQSLDQGLQFLIQYYNGEERAKGNILERFSAQQFPDLHSELNLSSLELGDSALYFCASSVSLQGASYEQYFGPGTRLTVT.

V is TRBV2 and J is TRBJ2-7; no clear D. V lost 6 bases to trimming and J lost 0 bases, with 9 bases between them. Germline V gene sequence: CDR1 SNHLY, CDR2 FYNNEI. The CDR3 length is 13 residues. The CDR3 sequence: CASRPPLSYEQYF. The CDR3 DNA is TGTGCCAGCAGACCCCCTCTCTCCTACGAGCAGTACTTC. The full variable domain, rest sourced from reference TRBV2 and TRBJ2-7, is EPEVTQTPSHQVTQMGQEVILRCVPISNHLYFYWYRQILGQKVEFLVSFYNNEISEKSEIFDDQFSVERPDGSNFTLKIRSTKLEDSAMYFCASRPPLSYEQYFGPGTRLTVT.

The chain is built from TRBV28 and TRBJ2-4, with D perhaps TRBD1 (6 bases). CDR1 is MDHEN, CDR2 SYDVKM, per germline. The CDR3 loop spans 16 amino acids. The V end was cut by 6 bases, the J end by 6 bases, with 21 bases between. The chain's CDR3 is CASRNRVKGSGNIQYF. As DNA, the CDR3 is TGTGCCAGCAGAAACAGGGTAAAGGGGTCAGGAAACATTCAGTACTTC.

V and J are TRBV18 and TRBJ2-2; D gene uncertain. The length of the CDR3 is 14 residues. V lost 4 bases, J lost 4 bases, and 10 bases lay in between. The V gene's germline CDR1 is KGHSH and CDR2 LQKENI. CDR3 sequence: CASSRPASTGELFF. The CDR3 DNA sequence: TGTGCCAGCTCACGCCCCGCAAGCACCGGGGAGCTGTTTTTT.

This clone was observed a few times. CDR3 bases: TGTGCCAGCAGCTTCGTTTCTGCGGGAGCTGAGCAGTTCTTC. Translation gives CASSFVSAGAEQFF. The chain employs TRBV7-2 and TRBJ2-1; 7 nucleotides agree with TRBD2. Germline V gene lookup returns CDR1 SGHTA and CDR2 FQGNSA. The CDR3 length is 14 residues. The V and J ends lost 3 bases and 9 bases, in that order; junction bases with no gene match: 8.

The chain employs TRBV6-5 and TRBJ2-3, with 9 bases that match TRBD2. V lost 9 bases and J lost 10; bases outside the gene matches: 17. This CDR3 has 15 residues. The germline gives CDR1 MNHEY, CDR2 SVGAGI. The CDR3 protein is CASSGAGGVRAAQYF. Written as DNA, the CDR3 is TGTGCCAGTTCGGGTGCGGGGGGGGTCCGGGCAGCGCAGTATTTT.

This rearrangement joins TRBV6-6 to TRBJ1-3; 8 bases match TRBD1. Germline loops: CDR1 MNHNY, CDR2 SVGAGI (reference sequence). With 6 bases clipped from V and 0 bases from J, the junction kept 4 bases outside the gene matches. The CDR3 loop spans 15 amino acids. CDR3 sequence (DNA): TGTGCCAGCAGGCCGGGACAGGTCTCTGGAAACACCATATATTTT. It yields the protein CASRPGQVSGNTIYF.

V and J are TRBV11-3 and TRBJ1-4, with 9 bases matching TRBD1. The V gene end was trimmed by 3 bases and the J gene end by 3 bases; junction bases not matched to a gene: 5. CDR1 and CDR2 (germline): SGHNT, YENEEA. CDR3 length equals 16 residues. The CDR3 bases are TGTGCCAGCAGCTTTAACAGGGGGCGGGCTAATGAAAAACTGTTTTTT. Protein: CASSFNRGRANEKLFF.

In this sample, this clone turned up a few times. DNA for the CDR3: TGCGCCAGCAGTACCGGGACAGACCTCTTTGGCTACACCTTC. The encoded protein is CASSTGTDLFGYTF. J is TRBJ1-2 and V is TRBV5-1; 7 bases match TRBD1. The length of the CDR3 is 14 residues. Per the germline V gene, CDR1 is SGHRS and CDR2 is YFSETQ. J lost 7 bases, V lost 5 bases, and 11 bases had no gene match.

This chain connects TRBV28 to TRBJ2-1; D assignment may be TRBD1 or TRBD2 (5 bases each). The germline V gene has CDR1 MDHEN and CDR2 SYDVKM. This CDR3 contains 13 residues. The V end lost 5 bases, the J end lost 9 bases, and 14 bases lay between the germline ends. The CDR3 protein is CASSPLGTGEQFF. In DNA, the CDR3 is TGTGCCAGCAGTCCACTGGGGACGGGTGAGCAGTTCTTC. Full variable domain (outside the CDR3, taken from reference TRBV28 and TRBJ2-1): DVKVTQSSRYLVKRTGEKVFLECVQDMDHENMFWYRQDPGLGLRLIYFSYDVKMKEKGDIPEGYSVSREKKERFSLILESASTNQTSMYLCASSPLGTGEQFFGPGTRLTVL.

This clone was seen ten or more times. J is TRBJ1-4 and V is TRBV9; 9 bases are shared with TRBD1. CDR1 and CDR2 from the germline V gene are SGDLS and YYNGEE. The CDR3 is 13 residues long. With 4 bases clipped from V and 11 bases from J, the junction kept 6 bases outside the gene matches. CDR3 DNA sequence: TGTGCCAGCAGCCAGGGACAGGGAGGGAAACTGTTTTTT. It codes for CASSQGQGGKLFF.

The J gene is TRBJ2-5, the V gene TRBV18; 11 nucleotides line up with TRBD2. The CDR3 has 15 residues. The germline gives CDR1 KGHSH, CDR2 LQKENI. V shed 3 bases, J shed 4 bases, and the junction held 4 bases outside the gene matches. As DNA, the CDR3 is TGTGCCAGCTCACCTACAGGACTAGCGGGAGAGACCCAGTACTTC. Encoded protein: CASSPTGLAGETQYF.

The chain links TRBV7-9 to TRBJ2-1; perhaps TRBD2 as D (6 bases). Trimming pared 5 bases from V and 5 bases from J, leaving 13 bases between. The CDR3 consists of 14 residues. CDR1 and CDR2 (germline): SEHNR, FQNEAQ (reference sequence). The CDR3 sequence is CASSPGTPDNEQFF. The CDR3 DNA sequence: TGTGCCAGCAGCCCCGGGACTCCCGACAATGAGCAGTTCTTC. The full variable domain, completed using reference TRBV7-9 and TRBJ2-1, is DTGVSQNPRHKITKRGQNVTFRCDPISEHNRLYWYRQTLGQGPEFLTYFQNEAQLEKSRLLSDRFSAERPKGSFSTLEIQRTEQGDSAMYLCASSPGTPDNEQFFGPGTRLTVL.

This clone has only a few counts. The V and J genes are TRBV20-1 and TRBJ2-1; D is uncertain. V gave up 4 bases and J gave up 5 bases, with 6 bases separating them. From germline, CDR1 is DFQATT and CDR2 SNEGSKA (reference sequence). This CDR3 region has 11 residues. The chain's CDR3 is CSATDNNEQFF. In nucleotides, the CDR3 is TGCAGTGCTACCGACAACAATGAGCAGTTCTTC.

The CDR3 sequence is CASSLAPASTYNEQFF. The CDR3 coding sequence is TGCGCCAGCAGCTTGGCCCCAGCGTCCACCTACAATGAGCAGTTCTTC. The rearrangement links TRBV5-1 to TRBJ2-1; no reliable D call. Germline values: CDR1 SGHRS, CDR2 YFSETQ. The CDR3 loop spans 16 amino acids. Trimming cost V 0 bases and J 2 bases, with 12 bases left between them. The variable domain in full, completed from reference TRBV5-1 and TRBJ2-1, reads KAGVTQTPRYLIKTRGQQVTLSCSPISGHRSVSWYQQTPGQGLQFLFEYFSETQRNKGNFPGRFSGRQFSNSRSEMNVSTLELGDSALYLCASSLAPASTYNEQFFGPGTRLTVL.

V gene TRBV7-8 combines with J gene TRBJ2-1; TRBD2 aligns across 11 bases. The germline gives CDR1 SGHVS, CDR2 FQNEAQ. The CDR3 contains 16 residues. J gave up 7 bases and V 3 bases, and 8 bases lay outside the gene matches. Here the CDR3 DNA reads TGTGCCAGCAGCTTTAGAGTCGGACTAGCGGGTAATGAGCAGTTCTTC. Amino acid sequence: CASSFRVGLAGNEQFF.

The genes are TRBV6-5 and TRBJ2-1; TRBD2 might be the D (5 bases). The V end lost 5 bases, the J end lost 8 bases, and 10 bases lay between the germline ends. The CDR3 totals 12 residues. CDR1 and CDR2 (germline): MNHEY, SVGAGI. The CDR3 spells CASSTDYDEQFF. In DNA, the CDR3 is TGTGCCAGCAGTACCGACTATGATGAGCAGTTCTTC.

The J gene is TRBJ2-7, the V gene TRBV5-6, with 10 bases fitting TRBD1. The V segment lost 4 bases and the J segment 6 bases; nucleotides outside the gene matches: 13. The CDR3 is made up of 16 amino acids. Looked up from germline, CDR1 is SGHDT and CDR2 is YYEEEE. CDR3 sequence: CASSLVGTGEVGEQYF. CDR3 coding DNA: TGTGCCAGCAGCCTTGTGGGGACAGGGGAGGTCGGCGAGCAGTACTTC.

The chain has TRBV5-1 and TRBJ2-3, with D possibly matching TRBD2 (6 bases). Germline loops: CDR1 SGHRS, CDR2 YFSETQ. Trimming left V 3 bases short and J 2 bases short, with 19 bases between. The CDR3 spans 17 residues. CDR3 region: CASSSGLFPQPTDTQYF. DNA of the CDR3: TGCGCCAGCAGCTCGGGACTTTTTCCGCAACCCACAGATACGCAGTATTTT.

The rearrangement uses TRBV19 and TRBJ2-1; 9 nucleotides align to TRBD1. CDR3 length: 15 amino acids. CDR1 and CDR2 (germline): LNHDA, SQIVND (reference sequence). The trim removed 7 bases at V and 3 bases at J, leaving 7 bases unmatched. The CDR3 DNA is TGTGCCAGTACCTACGGGACAGGGCACTACAATGAGCAGTTCTTC. As protein: CASTYGTGHYNEQFF.

This clone showed up just a few times. The chain uses TRBV7-8 and TRBJ2-7; no definite D call. There are 12 residues in the CDR3. Germline-derived CDR1 and CDR2 are SGHVS and FQNEAQ. Deletions cut 5 bases from V and 2 bases from J, with 7 bases between. The CDR3 sequence is CASSPEPYEQYF. The DNA of the CDR3 is TGTGCCAGCAGCCCAGAACCCTACGAGCAGTACTTC.

This clone was picked up a small number of times. The same CDR3 also results from other DNA sequences found in this sample. V usage is TRBV5-1 and J usage is TRBJ2-1; a possible D gene is TRBD1 (6 bases). V was trimmed by 0 bases and J by 8 bases, leaving 12 bases between them. The CDR3 is 14 amino acids. Germline CDR1 is SGHRS and CDR2 is YFSETQ. The CDR3 sequence: CASSLGGRGDEQFF. The CDR3 DNA sequence: TGCGCCAGCAGCTTGGGGGGCAGGGGAGATGAGCAGTTCTTC. The whole variable domain, remainder taken from reference TRBV5-1 and TRBJ2-1, is KAGVTQTPRYLIKTRGQQVTLSCSPISGHRSVSWYQQTPGQGLQFLFEYFSETQRNKGNFPGRFSGRQFSNSRSEMNVSTLELGDSALYLCASSLGGRGDEQFFGPGTRLTVL.